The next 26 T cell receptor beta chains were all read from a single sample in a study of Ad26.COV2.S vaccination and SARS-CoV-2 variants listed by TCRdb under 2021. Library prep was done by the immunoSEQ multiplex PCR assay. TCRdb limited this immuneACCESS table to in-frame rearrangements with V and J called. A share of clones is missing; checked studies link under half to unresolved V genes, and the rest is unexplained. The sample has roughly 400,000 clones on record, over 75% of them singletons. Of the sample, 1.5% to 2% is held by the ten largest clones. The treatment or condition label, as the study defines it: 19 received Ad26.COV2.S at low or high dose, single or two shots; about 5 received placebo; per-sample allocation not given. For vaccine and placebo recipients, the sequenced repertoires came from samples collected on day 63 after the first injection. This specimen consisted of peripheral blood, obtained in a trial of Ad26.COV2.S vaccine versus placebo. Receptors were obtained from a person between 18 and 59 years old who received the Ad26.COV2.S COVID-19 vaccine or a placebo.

The chain's CDR3 is CASSPTSGSWSGELFF. The CDR3 DNA reads TGTGCCAGCAGTCCCACTAGCGGGAGTTGGTCCGGGGAGCTGTTTTTT. The rearrangement joins TRBV2 to TRBJ2-2, with 11 positions matching TRBD2. V shed 5 bases and J 6 bases; nucleotides not matched to a gene: 8. CDR1 and CDR2 (germline): SNHLY, FYNNEI. The CDR3 extends over 16 amino acids.

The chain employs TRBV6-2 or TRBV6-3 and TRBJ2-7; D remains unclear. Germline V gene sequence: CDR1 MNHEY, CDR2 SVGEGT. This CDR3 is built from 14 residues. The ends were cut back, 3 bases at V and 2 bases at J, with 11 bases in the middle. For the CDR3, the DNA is TGTGCCAGCAGTTATATAGGTCGGCCCTACGAGCAGTACTTC. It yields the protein CASSYIGRPYEQYF.

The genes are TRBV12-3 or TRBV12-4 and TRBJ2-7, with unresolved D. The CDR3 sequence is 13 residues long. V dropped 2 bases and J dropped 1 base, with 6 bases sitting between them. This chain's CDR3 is CASSLSSSYEQYF. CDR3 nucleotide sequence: TGTGCCAGCAGTTTATCTTCTTCCTACGAGCAGTACTTC.

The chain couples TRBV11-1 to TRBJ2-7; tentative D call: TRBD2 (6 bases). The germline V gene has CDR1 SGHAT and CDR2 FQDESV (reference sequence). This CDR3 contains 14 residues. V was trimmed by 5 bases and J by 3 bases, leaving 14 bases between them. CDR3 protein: CASSSRRVGYEQYF. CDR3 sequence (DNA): TGTGCCAGCAGCAGCCGGAGGGTCGGCTACGAGCAGTACTTC.

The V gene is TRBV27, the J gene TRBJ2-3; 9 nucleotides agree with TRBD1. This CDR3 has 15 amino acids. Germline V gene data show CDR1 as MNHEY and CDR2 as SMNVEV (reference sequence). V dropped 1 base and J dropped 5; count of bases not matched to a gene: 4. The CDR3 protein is CASSLYRGRGDTQYF. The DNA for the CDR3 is TGTGCCAGCAGTTTATACAGGGGGCGGGGAGATACGCAGTATTTT.

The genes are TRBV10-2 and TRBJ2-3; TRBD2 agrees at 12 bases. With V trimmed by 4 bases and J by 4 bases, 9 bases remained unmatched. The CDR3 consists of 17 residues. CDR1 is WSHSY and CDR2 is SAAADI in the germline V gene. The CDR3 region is CASSGLAGGQVADTQYF. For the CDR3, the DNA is TGCGCCAGCAGTGGGCTAGCGGGAGGGCAGGTTGCAGATACGCAGTATTTT.

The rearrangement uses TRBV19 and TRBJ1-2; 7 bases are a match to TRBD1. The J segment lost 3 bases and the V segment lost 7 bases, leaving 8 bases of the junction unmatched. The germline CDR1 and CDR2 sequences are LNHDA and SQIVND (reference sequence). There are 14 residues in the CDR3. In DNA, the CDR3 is TGTGCCAGTACCCCCGACAGGGAGGACTATGGCTACACCTTC. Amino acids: CASTPDREDYGYTF. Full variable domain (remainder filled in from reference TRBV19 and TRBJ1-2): DGGITQSPKYLFRKEGQNVTLSCEQNLNHDAMYWYRQDPGQGLRLIYYSQIVNDFQKGDIAEGYSVSREKKESFPLTVTSAQKNPTAFYLCASTPDREDYGYTFGSGTRLTVV.

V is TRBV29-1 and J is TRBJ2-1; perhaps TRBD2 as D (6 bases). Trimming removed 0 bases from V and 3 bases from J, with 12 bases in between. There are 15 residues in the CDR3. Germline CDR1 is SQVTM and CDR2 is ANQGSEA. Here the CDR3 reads CSVEESGVYYNEQFF. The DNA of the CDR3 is TGCAGCGTTGAAGAATCGGGAGTTTACTACAATGAGCAGTTCTTC.

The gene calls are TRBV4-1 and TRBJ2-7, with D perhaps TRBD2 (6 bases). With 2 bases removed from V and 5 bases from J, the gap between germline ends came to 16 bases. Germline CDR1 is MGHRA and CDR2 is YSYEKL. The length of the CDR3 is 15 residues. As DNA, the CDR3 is TGCGCCAGCAGCCAAACGGGGGAAAGATTCCACGAGCAGTACTTC. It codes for CASSQTGERFHEQYF.

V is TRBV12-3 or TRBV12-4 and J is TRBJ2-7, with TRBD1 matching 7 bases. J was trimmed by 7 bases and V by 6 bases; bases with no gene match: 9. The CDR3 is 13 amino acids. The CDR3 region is CASSIDRAREQYF. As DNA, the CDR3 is TGTGCCAGCAGCATAGACAGGGCACGAGAGCAGTACTTC.

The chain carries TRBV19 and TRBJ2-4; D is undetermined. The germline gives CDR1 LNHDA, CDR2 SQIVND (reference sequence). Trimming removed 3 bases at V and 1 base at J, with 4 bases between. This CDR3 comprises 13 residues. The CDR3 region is CASSMLAKNIQYF. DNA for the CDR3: TGTGCCAGTAGTATGTTGGCCAAAAACATTCAGTACTTC. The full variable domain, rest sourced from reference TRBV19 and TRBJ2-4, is DGGITQSPKYLFRKEGQNVTLSCEQNLNHDAMYWYRQDPGQGLRLIYYSQIVNDFQKGDIAEGYSVSREKKESFPLTVTSAQKNPTAFYLCASSMLAKNIQYFGAGTRLSVL.

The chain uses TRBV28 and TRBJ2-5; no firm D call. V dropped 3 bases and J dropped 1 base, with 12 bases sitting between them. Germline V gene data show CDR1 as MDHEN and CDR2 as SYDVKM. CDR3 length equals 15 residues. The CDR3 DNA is TGTGCCAGCAGTTTCGTGCAGGCTATCCAAGAGACCCAGTACTTC. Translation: CASSFVQAIQETQYF.

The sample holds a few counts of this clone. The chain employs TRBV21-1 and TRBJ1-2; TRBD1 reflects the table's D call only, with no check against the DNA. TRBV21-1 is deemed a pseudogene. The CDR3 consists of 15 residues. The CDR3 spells CARVGSRGRDYGYTF. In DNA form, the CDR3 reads TGTGCCAGGGTGGGTAGCAGGGGGCGCGACTATGGCTACACCTTC.

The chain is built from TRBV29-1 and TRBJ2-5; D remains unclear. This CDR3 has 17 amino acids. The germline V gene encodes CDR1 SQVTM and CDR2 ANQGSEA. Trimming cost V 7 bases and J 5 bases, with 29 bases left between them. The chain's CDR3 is CSENTPHCPTKVETQYF. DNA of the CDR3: TGCAGCGAGAACACCCCGCATTGCCCCACTAAGGTTGAGACCCAGTACTTC.

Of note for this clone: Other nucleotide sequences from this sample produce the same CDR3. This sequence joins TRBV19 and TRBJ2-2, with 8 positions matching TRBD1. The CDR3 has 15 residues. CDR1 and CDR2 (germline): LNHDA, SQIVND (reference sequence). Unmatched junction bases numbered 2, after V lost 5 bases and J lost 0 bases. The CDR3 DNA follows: TGTGCCAGTAGTGTGGGACAGGCGAACACCGGGGAGCTGTTTTTT. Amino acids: CASSVGQANTGELFF.

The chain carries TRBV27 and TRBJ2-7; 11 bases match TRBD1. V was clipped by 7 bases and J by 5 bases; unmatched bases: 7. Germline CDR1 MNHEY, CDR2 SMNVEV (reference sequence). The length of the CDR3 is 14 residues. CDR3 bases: TGTGCCAGCACCCAGGGACAGGGGGAGAACGAGCAGTACTTC. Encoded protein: CASTQGQGENEQYF.

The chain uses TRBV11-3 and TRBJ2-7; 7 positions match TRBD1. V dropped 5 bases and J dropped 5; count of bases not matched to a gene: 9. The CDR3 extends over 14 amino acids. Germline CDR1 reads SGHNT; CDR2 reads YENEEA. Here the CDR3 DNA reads TGTGCCAGCAGCCCCTCCAGGGGGTTCCACGAGCAGTACTTC. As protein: CASSPSRGFHEQYF.

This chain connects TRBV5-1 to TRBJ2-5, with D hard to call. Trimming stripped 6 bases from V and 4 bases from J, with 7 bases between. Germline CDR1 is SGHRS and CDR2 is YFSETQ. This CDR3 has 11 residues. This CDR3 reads CASIQGETQYF. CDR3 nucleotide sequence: TGCGCCAGCATCCAAGGAGAGACCCAGTACTTC.

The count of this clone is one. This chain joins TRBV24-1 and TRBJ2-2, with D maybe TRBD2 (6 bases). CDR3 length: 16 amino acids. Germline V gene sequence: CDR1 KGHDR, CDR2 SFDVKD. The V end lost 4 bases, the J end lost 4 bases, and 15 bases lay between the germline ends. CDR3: CATSDPRAEGTGELFF. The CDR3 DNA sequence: TGTGCCACCAGTGACCCTAGGGCGGAGGGCACCGGGGAGCTGTTTTTT.

In DNA form, the CDR3 reads TGTGCCAGCAAGGGGAAGGGAGACATACCGACTCCAGATACGCAGTATTTT. Residues: CASKGKGDIPTPDTQYF. The chain has TRBV27 and TRBJ2-3; D might be TRBD1 or TRBD2, each matching 5 bases. The length of the CDR3 is 17 residues. V dropped 7 bases and J dropped 4 bases, with 24 bases sitting between them. CDR1 MNHEY and CDR2 SMNVEV come from the germline V gene (reference sequence).

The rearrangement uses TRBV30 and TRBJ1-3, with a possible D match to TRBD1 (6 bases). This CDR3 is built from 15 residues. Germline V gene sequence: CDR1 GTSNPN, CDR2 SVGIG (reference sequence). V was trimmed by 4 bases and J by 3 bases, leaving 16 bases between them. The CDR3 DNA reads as TGTGCCTGGAAAACACAGGGAAGAGATGGAAACACCATATATTTT. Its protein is CAWKTQGRDGNTIYF.

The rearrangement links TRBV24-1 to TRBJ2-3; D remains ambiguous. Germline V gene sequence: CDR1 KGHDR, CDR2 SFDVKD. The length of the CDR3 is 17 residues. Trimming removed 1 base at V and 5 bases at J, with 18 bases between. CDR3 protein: CATSDFPAVADKDTQYF. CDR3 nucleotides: TGTGCCACCAGTGATTTCCCGGCGGTAGCAGACAAAGATACGCAGTATTTT.

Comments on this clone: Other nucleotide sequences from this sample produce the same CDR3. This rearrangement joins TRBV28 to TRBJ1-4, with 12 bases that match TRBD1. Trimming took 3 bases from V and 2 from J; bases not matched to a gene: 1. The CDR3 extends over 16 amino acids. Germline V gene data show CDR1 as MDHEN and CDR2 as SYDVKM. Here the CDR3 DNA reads TGTGCCAGCAGTTTGGGACAGGGGGCTACTAATGAAAAACTGTTTTTT. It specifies CASSLGQGATNEKLFF.

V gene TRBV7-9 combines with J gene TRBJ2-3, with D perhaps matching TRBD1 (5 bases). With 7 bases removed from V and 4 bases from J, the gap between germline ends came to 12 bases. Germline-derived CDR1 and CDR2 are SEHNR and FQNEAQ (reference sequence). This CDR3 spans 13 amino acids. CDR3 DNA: TGTGCCAGCACCCCTGGGGCAGCAGATACGCAGTATTTT. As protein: CASTPGAADTQYF.

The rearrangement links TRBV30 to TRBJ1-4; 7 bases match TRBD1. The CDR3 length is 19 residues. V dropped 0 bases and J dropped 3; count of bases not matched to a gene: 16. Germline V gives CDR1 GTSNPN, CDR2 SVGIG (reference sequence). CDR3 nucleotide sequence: TGTGCCTGGAGTGTTCTCCCCCCGGGACAGACCACACCTAATGAAAAACTGTTTTTT. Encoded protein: CAWSVLPPGQTTPNEKLFF.

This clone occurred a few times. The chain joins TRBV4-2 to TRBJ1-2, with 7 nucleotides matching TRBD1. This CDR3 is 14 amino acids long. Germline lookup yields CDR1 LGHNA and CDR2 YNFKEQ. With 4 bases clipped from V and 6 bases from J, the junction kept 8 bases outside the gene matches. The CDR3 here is CASSLSGQKNGYTF. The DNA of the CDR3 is TGTGCCAGCAGCCTTTCGGGACAGAAGAATGGCTACACCTTC.